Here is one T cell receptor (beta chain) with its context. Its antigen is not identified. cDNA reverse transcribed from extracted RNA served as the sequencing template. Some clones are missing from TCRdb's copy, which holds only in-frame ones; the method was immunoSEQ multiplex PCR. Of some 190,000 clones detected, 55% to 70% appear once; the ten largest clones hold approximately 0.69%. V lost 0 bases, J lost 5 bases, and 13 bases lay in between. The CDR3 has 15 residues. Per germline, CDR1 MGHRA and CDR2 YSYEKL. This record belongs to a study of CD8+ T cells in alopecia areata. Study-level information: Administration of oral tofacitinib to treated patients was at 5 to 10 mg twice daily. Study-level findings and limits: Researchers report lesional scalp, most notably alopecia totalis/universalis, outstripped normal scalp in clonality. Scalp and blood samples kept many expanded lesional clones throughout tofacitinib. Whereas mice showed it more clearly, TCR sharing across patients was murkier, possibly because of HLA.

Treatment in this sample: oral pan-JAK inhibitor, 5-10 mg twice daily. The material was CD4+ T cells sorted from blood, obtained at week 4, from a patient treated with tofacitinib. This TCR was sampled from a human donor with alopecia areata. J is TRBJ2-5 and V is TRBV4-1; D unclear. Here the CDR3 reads CASSQDPGRLETQYF. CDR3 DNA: TGCGCCAGCAGCCAAGATCCCGGACGGCTTGAGACCCAGTACTTC.